The clone carrying this T cell receptor beta chain was observed a handful of times. This entry is derived from a study of spatial heterogeneity in lung cancer. The wider study: In raw reads, more than nine appearances on average were recorded for each unique TCR and UMI combination.

TCRdb reprocessed the 5' RACE reads via MiXCR and lists one record per CDR3 protein. Of under 100,000 distinct CDR3 sequences in the sample, around 9% are singletons; the top ten hold less than 9%. Time point noted: sample taken at primary tumor resection. The authors sequenced whole RNA from tumor, nontumor lung or frozen PBMC without sorting. Sequences were derived from PBMCs, sampled at surgery. This sequence originates from a male donor with early-stage non-small cell lung cancer.

CDR3 nucleotide sequence: TGCAGTGCTAGAGATCAGACTTCTCCAACGCAGTATTTT. Protein product: CSARDQTSPTQYF. The chain carries TRBV20-1 and TRBJ2-3; no definite D call. The germline V gene has CDR1 DFQATT and CDR2 SNEGSKA (reference sequence). V was cut by 0 bases and J by 9 bases, with 13 bases left in between. CDR3 length: 13 residues.